Following are 12 T cell receptor beta chains from one sample sequenced in a study of cytomegalovirus exposure and HLA in healthy donors. Only in-frame clones appear in the TCRdb table, and some are missing; sequencing was by immunoSEQ multiplex PCR. Among about 130,000 clones listed, roughly 89% were seen once. The sample consisted of PBMCs. The receptors shown here come from a woman aged 18-29 years in good health and CMV-seronegative.

This chain joins TRBV18 and TRBJ1-5, with D possibly being TRBD1 (6 bases). Trimming took off 3 bases at V and 0 bases at J, with 12 bases between the two ends. The CDR3 loop spans 16 amino acids. Germline CDR1 is KGHSH and CDR2 is LQKENI. CDR3 region: CASSPGRGNSNQPQHF. For the CDR3, the DNA is TGTGCCAGCTCACCGGGTAGGGGGAATAGCAATCAGCCCCAGCATTTT.

V and J are TRBV27 and TRBJ1-1; no firm D call. V was trimmed by 2 bases and J by 3 bases, leaving 7 bases between them. The CDR3 has 13 residues. Per germline, CDR1 MNHEY and CDR2 SMNVEV (reference sequence). The CDR3 region has the DNA TGTGCCAGCAGTTTAGCGGTCTACACTGAAGCTTTCTTT. Its protein is CASSLAVYTEAFF.

This sequence joins TRBV4-2 and TRBJ1-1; the match to TRBD1 covers 8 bases. Looked up from germline, CDR1 is LGHNA and CDR2 is YNFKEQ. This CDR3 spans 15 amino acids. After removal of 1 base from V and 4 bases from J, the junction contained 5 bases not matched to a gene. The CDR3: CASSQVLQGGTEAFF. CDR3 coding DNA: TGTGCCAGCAGCCAAGTATTACAGGGGGGCACTGAAGCTTTCTTT.

V gene TRBV7-2 combines with J gene TRBJ2-2; 7 nucleotides align to TRBD1. V shed 5 bases, J shed 7 bases, and the junction held 7 bases outside the gene matches. Germline V CDR1 and CDR2: SGHTA, FQGNSA. The CDR3 spans 14 residues. CDR3 coding DNA: TGTGCCAGCAGCCCCGGACAGGCCGGCGGGGAGCTGTTTTTT. It codes for CASSPGQAGGELFF.

There are a few counts of this clone. J is TRBJ1-2 and V is TRBV18; 8 bases map to TRBD1. The CDR3 consists of 13 residues. CDR1 KGHSH and CDR2 LQKENI come from the germline V gene. After removal of 4 bases from V and 6 bases from J, the junction contained 4 bases not matched to a gene. The CDR3 loop reads CASSLAGGDGYTF. Written as DNA, the CDR3 is TGTGCCAGCTCACTCGCAGGGGGCGATGGCTACACCTTC.

The chain links TRBV9 to TRBJ2-2; D may be TRBD2 (5 bases). The CDR3 spans 15 residues. V gave up 0 bases and J gave up 8 bases, with 14 bases separating them. Germline CDR1 is SGDLS and CDR2 is YYNGEE. The CDR3 nucleotides read TGTGCCAGCAGCGTAGTGCCAGGAGGAACTGGGGAGCTGTTTTTT. Protein product: CASSVVPGGTGELFF.

The V gene is TRBV5-1, the J gene TRBJ1-5; D remains unclear. Germline values: CDR1 SGHRS, CDR2 YFSETQ. Deletions cut 4 bases from V and 0 bases from J, with 17 bases between. The CDR3 is made up of 17 amino acids. The CDR3: CASSQVPRTGSNQPQHF. Here the CDR3 DNA reads TGCGCCAGCAGCCAAGTCCCCCGAACGGGTAGCAATCAGCCCCAGCATTTT.

This rearrangement joins TRBV28 to TRBJ1-5, with 8 nucleotides matching TRBD1. The CDR3 spans 15 residues. CDR1 and CDR2 (germline): MDHEN, SYDVKM. V shed 5 bases, J shed 7 bases, and the junction held 10 bases outside the gene matches. CDR3 amino acids: CASSPDRDVVQPQHF. DNA for the CDR3: TGTGCCAGCAGTCCGGACAGGGACGTCGTGCAGCCCCAGCATTTT.

V gene TRBV5-1 combines with J gene TRBJ1-1, with 8 bases identical to TRBD1. Germline V gene lookup returns CDR1 SGHRS and CDR2 YFSETQ. Unmatched junction bases numbered 6, after V lost 4 bases and J lost 4 bases. The CDR3 runs to 14 residues. CDR3 sequence (DNA): TGCGCCAGCAGCCTAGGACAGGGCAGCACTGAAGCTTTCTTT. Translating gives CASSLGQGSTEAFF. Based on the CDR3 plus reference TRBV5-1 and TRBJ1-1, the full variable domain is KAGVTQTPRYLIKTRGQQVTLSCSPISGHRSVSWYQQTPGQGLQFLFEYFSETQRNKGNFPGRFSGRQFSNSRSEMNVSTLELGDSALYLCASSLGQGSTEAFFGQGTRLTVV.

The chain joins TRBV15 to TRBJ1-5; D is uncertain. Trimming shortened V by 1 base and J by 6 bases, and 22 bases separated the two germline ends. Germline values: CDR1 LNHNV, CDR2 YYDKDF (reference sequence). This CDR3 has 18 amino acids. The DNA for the CDR3 is TGTGCCACCAGCAGAGGAGGAAACTTCGGTCCTCTGAGTCAGCCCCAGCATTTT. Its protein product is CATSRGGNFGPLSQPQHF.

V is TRBV6-5 and J is TRBJ1-3, with D unresolved. This CDR3 region has 13 residues. Germline V lookup: CDR1 MNHEY, CDR2 SVGAGI. Trimming pared 8 bases from V and 0 bases from J, leaving 8 bases between. The CDR3 bases are TGTGCCAGCGGCCATCACTCTGGAAACACCATATATTTT. Encoded protein: CASGHHSGNTIYF.

The chain joins TRBV4-2 to TRBJ2-3; 12 bases agree with TRBD2. The trim removed 2 bases at V and 2 bases at J, leaving 5 bases unmatched. CDR3 length equals 17 residues. Germline V lookup: CDR1 LGHNA, CDR2 YNFKEQ. Written as DNA, the CDR3 is TGTGCCAGCAGCCAACACACTAGCGGGGGGATCACAGATACGCAGTATTTT. It codes for CASSQHTSGGITDTQYF.